This TCR beta chain emerged from a study of T-cell memory formation after mild COVID-19 listed by TCRdb under 2021. About the investigation overall: TCR sequence clusters from the two donors were largely donor specific. Two young, previously healthy adult volunteers made up the cohort, one male and one female. Longitudinal TCRalpha and TCRbeta repertoire sequencing tracked T-cell clones expanding and contracting after mild COVID-19 in two donors.

These reads were obtained on an Illumina NovaSeq 6000. Using 5'RACE with constant-segment primers, TCRalpha and TCRbeta cDNA libraries were constructed, with sample barcodes and unique molecular identifiers added in the process. RNA was extracted from every sample with Trizol reagent. Amplification of the libraries took two PCR steps, and the second step added a second sample barcode plus Illumina TruSeq adapters. Sequencing of libraries was performed on an Illumina NovaSeq with 2 x 150 bp paired-end reads. The study's own analysis went as follows. With migec v1.2.7, reads were demultiplexed and then collapsed into UMI-guided consensus sequences. With mixcr v2.1.11, UMI consensuses were aligned to TRA and TRB V and J templates and assembled into clonotypes. Expanded or contracted clonotypes were those called significant by both edgeR and NoisET, with noise models trained on biological replicates. For edgeR calls, the cutoffs were a false discovery rate-adjusted p below 0.01 and a log2 fold-change threshold of 1. As an exploratory analysis of dynamics, max-normalized trajectories of the 1000 most abundant clonotypes were examined by PCA with hierarchical clustering. Separately sequenced CD4+ and CD8+ repertoires were used to assign a CD4 or CD8 phenotype to each responding clone. TCRdb reanalyzed the raw reads on its own, using fastp at Q25 for trimming and MiXCR for clone calling, and kept in-frame beta chains. For every CDR3 protein sequence, its rows merge into one entry that carries the most common genes and DNA. The V and J calls were determined by TCRdb, not by the authors. Recorded for this sample are roughly 450,000 distinct CDR3 sequences; roughly 18% of them occurred a single time. Jointly, the top ten make up about 12% of the sample.

From the cysteine up to the phenylalanine, the CDR3 has a length of 15 residues. The sequence is cut down to CDR3 DNA, 45 bases in frame from base 1. V is reduced by 5 bases and J by 0 bases, leaving a spacing of 12 bases between them. The germline V gene (reference sequence) sets CDR1 to SSHAT and CDR2 to FNYEAQ. Results and caveats for the whole study, not just this receptor: Some responding clones were found in pre-infection memory, which suggests that pre-existing cross-reactive memory T cells took part in the SARS-CoV-2 response. The study covered only a couple of mild cases, and larger cohorts including severe cases with pre-infection samples were considered necessary. Balanced CD4/CD8 phenotypes were observed for clones contracting from day 15 to 85, whereas a bias towards CD4+ was observed for a second wave of clones expanding from day 15 to 37. Contracting CD4+ clones were located mainly in the CM and EM memory subsets, whereas CD8+ clones were found to be enriched in EMRA. Whether the second-wave clones peaking on day 37 were SARS-CoV-2 specific was not confirmed.

PBMCs were isolated by Ficoll-Paque density gradient centrifugation. This clonotype was counted at least ten times. There is no known antigen for this receptor. No much larger clone exists at a distance of one base, and base qualities are not known. The clonotype originates from an adult woman who had mild COVID-19 (a few samples of this study predate the infection). The sample titles of this study are shuffled in the database, so cell type and time point are left out; the donor was told from shared clones. Rearrangement joined TRBV7-7 to TRBJ2-3; the D segment cannot be called with confidence. The sequencing input was PBMCs or a T cell subset sorted from them (not recorded which). The encoded CDR3 is CASSLRKGSTDTQYF. Here is the DNA: TGTGCCAGCAGCCTCCGCAAGGGTAGCACAGATACGCAGTATTTT.